Listed here are 14 T cell receptor beta chains from one sample, sequenced in a study of T-cell reconstitution after alpha-beta-depleted transplantation in children. Molecular barcoding with unique molecular identifiers was used for the TCRbeta library. TCRdb reprocessed the PCR reads with MiXCR, giving one entry per CDR3 protein. In the table there are 200,000 to 250,000 distinct CDR3 sequences, 11% of which are singletons. Source: PBMCs, taken before TCRalphabeta/CD19-depleted stem cell transplant. These receptors all come from a child less than two years old with acute myeloid leukemia, due to receive a stem cell transplant.

In this sample, this clonotype turned up many times. The chain couples TRBV6-5 to TRBJ1-2; 7 bases match TRBD1. In germline, CDR1 is MNHEY, CDR2 SVGAGI. The CDR3 is 13 amino acids. Trimming cost V 4 bases and J 7 bases; bases outside gene matches: 6. CDR3 sequence (DNA): TGTGCCAGCAGTTCCCGACAGGGACGTGGCTACACCTTC. It encodes CASSSRQGRGYTF.

This clonotype was counted ten times or more. The chain combines TRBV7-8 with TRBJ2-1, with 7 bases matching TRBD2. Looked up from germline, CDR1 is SGHVS and CDR2 is FQNEAQ. Trimming at V came to 4 bases and at J to 9 bases, leaving 18 bases not matched to a gene. This CDR3 comprises 17 residues. CDR3 amino acids: CASSSWGPTEAGAEQFF. The CDR3 DNA follows: TGTGCCAGCAGCTCCTGGGGCCCGACGGAGGCGGGAGCTGAGCAGTTCTTC. The full variable domain, with the rest looked up from reference TRBV7-8 and TRBJ2-1, is GAGVSQSPRYKVAKRGQDVALRCDPISGHVSLFWYQQALGQGPEFLTYFQNEAQLDKSGLPSDRFFAERPEGSVSTLKIQRTQQEDSAVYLCASSSWGPTEAGAEQFFGPGTRLTVL.

This clonotype was detected only a few times. V is TRBV6-5 and J is TRBJ2-2; no clear D gene. This CDR3 region has 16 residues. CDR1 and CDR2 (germline): MNHEY, SVGAGI. Trimming left V 0 bases short and J 3 bases short, with 11 bases between. CDR3 nucleotide sequence: TGTGCCAGCAGTTACTCGGTCGTTGGGGACACCGGGGAGCTGTTTTTT. It is translated as CASSYSVVGDTGELFF.

This clonotype was detected ten times or more. The V and J genes are TRBV7-8 and TRBJ2-1; 7 nucleotides match TRBD1. Germline loops: CDR1 SGHVS, CDR2 FQNEAQ. CDR3 length equals 17 residues. V lost 1 base to trimming and J lost 3 bases; unmatched junction nucleotides: 9. CDR3 bases: TGTGCCAGCAGCTTAGGGAGGCCCAGGGGGATCTACAATGAGCAGTTCTTC. Its protein product is CASSLGRPRGIYNEQFF. The full variable domain, completed using reference TRBV7-8 and TRBJ2-1, is GAGVSQSPRYKVAKRGQDVALRCDPISGHVSLFWYQQALGQGPEFLTYFQNEAQLDKSGLPSDRFFAERPEGSVSTLKIQRTQQEDSAVYLCASSLGRPRGIYNEQFFGPGTRLTVL.

This clonotype was detected ten times or more. A read error may produce the germline difference seen at one junction end. The CDR3 DNA reads as TGTGCCAGCAGTTTGGGACAGGTGATCTCTGGAAACACCACATATTTT. It specifies CASSLGQVISGNTTYF. The J gene is TRBJ1-3, the V gene TRBV12-3 or TRBV12-4, with 8 bases aligning to TRBD1. The CDR3 runs to 16 residues.

This clonotype was seen at least ten times. The chain carries TRBV24-1 and TRBJ2-1, with D possibly TRBD2 on 5 matching bases. Germline values: CDR1 KGHDR, CDR2 SFDVKD. This CDR3 region has 17 residues. V shed 1 base and J shed 0 bases, with 12 bases lying between them. CDR3 protein: CATSDFRRSGSYNEQFF. In DNA, the CDR3 is TGTGCCACCAGTGATTTCAGGCGGAGCGGCTCCTACAATGAGCAGTTCTTC.

This clonotype was found a few times. The chain carries TRBV25-1 and TRBJ2-1; TRBD1 matches 9 bases. There are 15 residues in the CDR3. With V trimmed by 5 bases and J by 1 base, 3 bases remained unmatched. Germline V gene lookup returns CDR1 MGHDK and CDR2 SYGVNS. CDR3 sequence reads: CASSWTGASYNEQFF. The CDR3 bases are TGTGCCAGCAGTTGGACAGGGGCTTCCTACAATGAGCAGTTCTTC.

This clonotype was picked up many times. The rearrangement joins TRBV28 to TRBJ2-3, with TRBD2 matching 7 bases. The ends lost 5 bases at V and 1 base at J; junction bases unmatched: 9. Germline V lookup: CDR1 MDHEN, CDR2 SYDVKM. CDR3 length: 16 residues. In DNA form, the CDR3 reads TGTGCCAGCAGTCCACTAGCGCGGACTCGCACAGATACGCAGTATTTT. Residues: CASSPLARTRTDTQYF. The full variable domain, with the rest looked up from reference TRBV28 and TRBJ2-3, is DVKVTQSSRYLVKRTGEKVFLECVQDMDHENMFWYRQDPGLGLRLIYFSYDVKMKEKGDIPEGYSVSREKKERFSLILESASTNQTSMYLCASSPLARTRTDTQYFGPGTRLTVL.

This clonotype was observed at least ten times. This chain joins TRBV20-1 and TRBJ1-5; 8 positions match TRBD1. The CDR3 is 13 residues long. Germline V lookup: CDR1 DFQATT, CDR2 SNEGSKA (reference sequence). V dropped 5 bases and J dropped 7; count of bases not matched to a gene: 7. The CDR3 sequence: CSAAGGVRQPQHF. The CDR3 DNA reads TGCAGTGCTGCAGGGGGCGTTCGACAGCCCCAGCATTTT.

Many counts were recorded for this clonotype. This rearrangement joins TRBV5-1 to TRBJ1-1, with 9 nucleotides matching TRBD1. This CDR3 is 14 amino acids long. Germline V lookup: CDR1 SGHRS, CDR2 YFSETQ. The V and J ends lost 4 bases and 5 bases, in that order; junction bases with no gene match: 6. The CDR3 loop reads CASSGWTGETEAFF. In DNA form, the CDR3 reads TGCGCCAGCAGCGGTTGGACAGGGGAGACTGAAGCTTTCTTT.

This clonotype was found many times. The chain employs TRBV27 and TRBJ2-5, with TRBD2 as a possible D gene (6 bases). The V and J ends lost 1 base and 0 bases respectively, with 12 bases between them. Germline CDR1 is MNHEY and CDR2 is SMNVEV (reference sequence). The CDR3 length is 16 residues. CDR3 in amino acids: CASSLFGLANQETQYF. For the CDR3, the DNA is TGTGCCAGCAGTTTATTTGGGCTAGCGAACCAAGAGACCCAGTACTTC.

This clonotype was counted at least ten times. The chain carries TRBV5-1 and TRBJ2-1; TRBD1 might be the D (5 bases). The CDR3 extends over 14 amino acids. The V end was cut by 4 bases, the J end by 4 bases, with 12 bases between. Germline V gives CDR1 SGHRS, CDR2 YFSETQ. The CDR3 is CASSHRTLYNEQFF. The CDR3 DNA follows: TGCGCCAGCAGCCACAGGACGCTATACAATGAGCAGTTCTTC.

This clonotype occurred a few times. The chain recombines TRBV7-2 with TRBJ2-7, with TRBD1 as a possible D gene (6 bases). The length of the CDR3 is 15 residues. Germline V gene data show CDR1 as SGHTA and CDR2 as FQGNSA. Trimming cost V 1 base and J 2 bases, with 12 bases left between them. CDR3 DNA sequence: TGTGCCAGCAGCTTAGACCGGACAGAAACCTACGAGCAGTACTTC. Translated: CASSLDRTETYEQYF.

This clonotype was recorded at least ten times. The chain recombines TRBV20-1 with TRBJ2-3; TRBD2 matches 9 bases. CDR1 and CDR2 (germline): DFQATT, SNEGSKA (reference sequence). This CDR3 spans 17 amino acids. V dropped 0 bases and J dropped 0; count of bases not matched to a gene: 7. CDR3 sequence (DNA): TGCAGTGCTAGAGAAGGGCTAGCGGGGCCCAGCACAGATACGCAGTATTTT. It codes for CSAREGLAGPSTDTQYF.